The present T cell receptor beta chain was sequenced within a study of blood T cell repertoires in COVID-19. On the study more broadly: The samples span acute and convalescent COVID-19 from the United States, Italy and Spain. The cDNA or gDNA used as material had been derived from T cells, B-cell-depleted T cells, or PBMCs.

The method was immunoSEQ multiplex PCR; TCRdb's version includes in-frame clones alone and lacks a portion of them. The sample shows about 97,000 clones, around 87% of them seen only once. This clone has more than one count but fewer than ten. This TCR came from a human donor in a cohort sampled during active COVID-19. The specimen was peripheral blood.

The CDR3 DNA sequence: TGTGCCAGCAGTTTTCGGCCAGGGTCGGGCACTGAAGCTTTCTTT. As protein: CASSFRPGSGTEAFF. V gene TRBV28 combines with J gene TRBJ1-1; D perhaps matches TRBD1 (5 bases). CDR1 MDHEN and CDR2 SYDVKM come from the germline V gene. Trimming pared 3 bases from V and 4 bases from J, leaving 15 bases between. CDR3 length equals 15 residues.